The next 7 T cell receptor beta chains were all read from a single sample in a study of cytomegalovirus exposure and HLA in healthy donors. Method: immunoSEQ multiplex PCR; TCRdb's copy keeps in-frame clones and lacks some. The table has about 120,000 clones, approximately 81% seen once. Sequenced input: PBMCs. All receptors come from a woman in her twenties or thirties in good health and CMV-seronegative.

The chain has TRBV7-3 and TRBJ1-5, with 7 bases aligning to TRBD1. Germline CDR1 and CDR2: SGHTA and FQGTGA. With 4 bases clipped from V and 4 bases from J, the junction kept 4 bases outside the gene matches. The CDR3 contains 14 residues. For the CDR3, the DNA is TGTGCCAGCAGCTCTCCGACAGGGAATCAGCCCCAGCATTTT. Translation gives CASSSPTGNQPQHF. The full variable domain, completed using reference TRBV7-3 and TRBJ1-5, is GAGVSQTPSNKVTEKGKYVELRCDPISGHTALYWYRQSLGQGPEFLIYFQGTGAADDSGLPNDRFFAVRPEGSVSTLKIQRTERGDSAVYLCASSSPTGNQPQHFGDGTRLSIL.

The chain has TRBV11-2 and TRBJ2-1; 10 nucleotides agree with TRBD2. Germline V gene data show CDR1 as SGHAT and CDR2 as FQNNGV. The CDR3 sequence is 14 residues long. V shed 5 bases, J shed 6 bases, and the junction held 4 bases outside the gene matches. The CDR3 region is CASSAGTSVNEQFF. For the CDR3, the DNA is TGTGCCAGCAGCGCCGGGACTAGCGTCAATGAGCAGTTCTTC.

For this clone: One end of the junction is discordant with germline, which a read error may explain. The chain combines TRBV7-2 with TRBJ2-3; TRBD2 is a possible D gene (5 bases). CDR1 and CDR2 (germline): SGHTA, FQGNSA. The length of the CDR3 is 15 residues. The CDR3, as DNA: TGTGCCAGCAGCCCCCTCACGGCTAGCAGAGATACGCAGTATTTT. Residues: CASSPLTASRDTQYF.

This clone was detected only a few times. This sequence joins TRBV5-8 and TRBJ1-5; 11 bases map to TRBD1. V dropped 4 bases and J dropped 6; count of bases not matched to a gene: 6. This CDR3 has 15 amino acids. CDR1 and CDR2 (germline): SGHTS, YDEGEE. CDR3 sequence (DNA): TGTGCCAGCAGCCTAAGGACAGGGGGCGGTCAGCCCCAGCATTTT. Residues: CASSLRTGGGQPQHF.

This rearrangement joins TRBV5-1 to TRBJ2-7; maybe TRBD2 (5 bases). The V and J ends lost 4 bases and 2 bases respectively, with 16 bases between them. Germline CDR1 and CDR2: SGHRS and YFSETQ. CDR3 length equals 15 residues. CDR3 nucleotides: TGCGCCAGCAGCCTCGCGGGCGGGCGAGCCTACGAGCAGTACTTC. Its protein is CASSLAGGRAYEQYF.

A few counts support this clone. The chain uses TRBV6-5 and TRBJ1-1; no clear D gene. V shed 4 bases and J shed 0 bases, with 12 bases lying between them. CDR1 MNHEY and CDR2 SVGAGI come from the germline V gene. This CDR3 has 15 amino acids. CDR3 region: CASSLGGSMNTEAFF. The CDR3 DNA reads TGTGCCAGCAGTTTAGGAGGATCAATGAACACTGAAGCTTTCTTT.

This chain links TRBV6-1 with TRBJ1-4; TRBD1 agrees at 7 bases. The CDR3 is made up of 14 amino acids. Germline-derived CDR1 and CDR2 are MNHNS and SASEGT. Trimming took 3 bases from V and 8 from J; bases not matched to a gene: 6. CDR3 amino acids: CASSDTHRGEKLFF. In nucleotides, the CDR3 is TGTGCCAGCAGTGATACACACAGGGGCGAAAAACTGTTTTTT.